This entry features one T cell receptor (beta chain) sequence. Its antigen remains unidentified. The sort gate was single viable CD3+CD4+CD8-CD45RO+ cells for memory CD4+ T cells. Profiled with immunoSEQ multiplex PCR; TCRdb holds only in-frame clones, not every one. The table shows about 61,000 clones, with more than 75% occurring only once. This CDR3 is built from 13 residues. Germline CDR1 is MDHEN and CDR2 is SYDVKM. Trimming took 7 bases from V and 1 from J, leaving 10 bases between them. This specimen comes from a study of memory CD4+ T cells and cytomegalovirus serostatus. Study-wide points: Suggested: most of the CMV-linked TCR signature lies in CD4+ memory cells.

Sequencing was done on a sample of memory CD4+ T cells from blood. J is TRBJ1-2 and V is TRBV28; D is uncertain. The sequence derives from an adult in good health and CMV-seronegative. CDR3 DNA: TGTGCCAGCACGTCAAACCATAACTATGGCTACACCTTC. This sequence encodes CASTSNHNYGYTF.